This T cell receptor (beta chain) emerged from a study of CD8 T cells in Susac syndrome. Overall study context: Sequenced Susac syndrome patients included over 5 with active disease and eight or nine who were in remission.

When the RNA was reverse transcribed, random hexamers were used with an input of 0.5 to 1 ug. Using its own MiXCR run on the immunoSEQ multiplex PCR reads, TCRdb lists one record per CDR3 protein. Found here are around 81,000 distinct CDR3 sequences, 90% to 95% of them singletons; the top ten hold under 1%. Sequencing of TCR beta drew on CD8+ and CD4+ T cells from blood. TEMRA cells were FACS-enriched, unlike CD8+ and CD4+ T cells, which were negatively isolated. Losses at the gene ends were 5 bases for V and 3 bases for J; bases not matched to a gene: 12. Germline loops: CDR1 SEHNR, CDR2 FQNEAQ (reference sequence). This CDR3 is built from 18 residues.

V usage is TRBV7-9 and J usage is TRBJ2-3, with 12 bases matching TRBD2. The TCR originated in a human donor with Susac syndrome. Sequenced input: CD8+ T cells from PBMCs. Written as DNA, the CDR3 is TGTGCCAGCAGCCCCCCTGAGACTAGCGGGAGAGGTACAGATACGCAGTATTTT. Amino acids: CASSPPETSGRGTDTQYF. The whole variable domain, filled in from reference TRBV7-9 and TRBJ2-3, reads DTGVSQNPRHKITKRGQNVTFRCDPISEHNRLYWYRQTLGQGPEFLTYFQNEAQLEKSRLLSDRFSAERPKGSFSTLEIQRTEQGDSAMYLCASSPPETSGRGTDTQYFGPGTRLTVL.